These 16 T cell receptor beta chains originate from one sample sequenced in a study of CD8+ T cells in alopecia areata. Following RNA extraction, reverse transcription yielded cDNA that acted as the sequencing template. Sequenced by immunoSEQ multiplex PCR; TCRdb stores in-frame clones only, minus some. This sample has about 140,000 clones, with 40% to 55% found just once. The sample in question was CD4+ T cells sorted from blood, obtained at week 0. The receptors stem from a human donor with alopecia areata.

This clone came up a few times. The rearrangement joins TRBV7-2 to TRBJ2-7, with 8 bases lining up with TRBD1. The CDR3 is 14 amino acids. V was clipped by 1 base and J by 5 bases; unmatched bases: 4. CDR1 SGHTA and CDR2 FQGNSA come from the germline V gene. CDR3 coding DNA: TGTGCCAGCAGCTTAGGGAGGACAGGGAACGAGCAGTACTTC. Translation: CASSLGRTGNEQYF. The variable domain in full, completed from reference TRBV7-2 and TRBJ2-7, reads GAGVSQSPSNKVTEKGKDVELRCDPISGHTALYWYRQSLGQGLEFLIYFQGNSAPDKSGLPSDRFSAERTGGSVSTLTIQRTQQEDSAVYLCASSLGRTGNEQYFGPGTRLTVT.

This clone was seen a handful of times. This same CDR3 is encoded by further DNA sequences in the sample. The V and J genes are TRBV29-1 and TRBJ2-3; TRBD2 might be the D (6 bases). CDR1 is SQVTM, CDR2 ANQGSEA, per germline. V shed 3 bases and J shed 4 bases, with 8 bases lying between them. The CDR3 consists of 12 residues. CDR3 DNA: TGCAGCGTTGAGGGGGGTGCAGATACGCAGTATTTT. Translated: CSVEGGADTQYF.

This clone has just a few counts. The V gene is TRBV6-5, the J gene TRBJ2-1, with 11 bases lining up with TRBD2. The CDR3 runs to 15 residues. Unmatched junction bases numbered 4, after V lost 6 bases and J lost 3 bases. CDR1 is MNHEY and CDR2 is SVGAGI in the germline V gene. The CDR3 here is CASRMTSGNYNEQFF. The CDR3, as DNA: TGTGCCAGCAGGATGACTAGCGGGAACTACAATGAGCAGTTCTTC.

The chain has TRBV5-1 and TRBJ2-7; a weak D match, TRBD1 (5 bases). V was cut by 1 base and J by 2 bases, with 7 bases left in between. This CDR3 is built from 13 residues. Germline CDR1 SGHRS, CDR2 YFSETQ. CDR3 nucleotide sequence: TGCGCCAGCAGCTTGACAGGCCCCTACGAGCAGTACTTC. Translating gives CASSLTGPYEQYF.

The chain carries TRBV30 and TRBJ1-2; TRBD1 might be the D (5 bases). V shed 0 bases and J shed 8 bases, with 19 bases lying between them. The CDR3 sequence is 15 residues long. Per the germline V gene, CDR1 is GTSNPN and CDR2 is SVGIG (reference sequence). CDR3 residues: CAWSVPAGPRWGYTF. The CDR3 region has the DNA TGTGCCTGGAGTGTACCGGCAGGGCCAAGGTGGGGCTACACCTTC.

The chain is built from TRBV7-2 and TRBJ1-2; 7 bases fit TRBD1. The CDR3 runs 14 residues. The J segment lost 5 bases and the V segment lost 1 base, leaving 4 bases of the junction unmatched. Germline V gene lookup returns CDR1 SGHTA and CDR2 FQGNSA. CDR3 sequence reads: CASSLETGWYGYTF. CDR3 sequence (DNA): TGTGCCAGCAGCTTAGAGACAGGGTGGTATGGCTACACCTTC.

The chain links TRBV7-2 to TRBJ1-2; D possibly corresponds to TRBD1 (6 bases). Germline V gene data show CDR1 as SGHTA and CDR2 as FQGNSA. The CDR3 totals 14 residues. V was shortened by 5 bases and J by 4 bases, with 14 bases between the two germline ends. CDR3 in DNA: TGTGCCAGCAGCCCCGGAGGCAGGGGCTATGGCTACACCTTC. Encoded protein: CASSPGGRGYGYTF.

In its sample, this clone was seen many times. This rearrangement joins TRBV5-1 to TRBJ2-3, with unresolved D. The CDR3 sequence is 14 residues long. Deletions cut 7 bases from V and 3 bases from J, with 15 bases between. In germline, CDR1 is SGHRS, CDR2 YFSETQ. CDR3 loop: CASASRTKTDTQYF. Here the CDR3 DNA reads TGCGCCAGCGCCTCGCGCACGAAGACAGATACGCAGTATTTT.

This clone was counted between two and nine times. The rearrangement links TRBV29-1 to TRBJ2-3; D not resolved. V was pared by 1 base and J by 2 bases, with 10 bases between. In germline, CDR1 is SQVTM, CDR2 ANQGSEA. The CDR3 is 14 amino acids. CDR3 region: CSVEGSSSTDTQYF. DNA for the CDR3: TGCAGCGTTGAAGGGAGTTCGTCCACAGATACGCAGTATTTT.

The chain recombines TRBV7-2 with TRBJ2-1; 8 positions agree with TRBD1. Germline CDR1 is SGHTA and CDR2 is FQGNSA. The CDR3 covers 16 residues. V dropped 3 bases and J dropped 5; count of bases not matched to a gene: 9. CDR3 loop: CASSLLRQGWDNEQFF. In nucleotides, the CDR3 is TGTGCCAGCAGCTTGCTCAGACAGGGGTGGGACAATGAGCAGTTCTTC.

The chain recombines TRBV7-2 with TRBJ2-1, with 9 bases identical to TRBD2. The CDR3 has 15 residues. In germline, CDR1 is SGHTA, CDR2 FQGNSA. J lost 6 bases, V lost 4 bases, and 7 bases had no gene match. CDR3: CASSSASGISNEQFF. The CDR3 coding sequence is TGTGCCAGCAGCTCCGCTAGCGGGATAAGCAATGAGCAGTTCTTC.

This chain uses TRBV29-1 with TRBJ2-5; no firm D call. Trimming cost V 7 bases and J 5 bases, with 17 bases left between them. From germline, CDR1 is SQVTM and CDR2 ANQGSEA. The CDR3 is made up of 13 amino acids. CDR3 bases: TGCAGCGCACGACCGCGCATGACGGAGACCCAGTACTTC. This translates into CSARPRMTETQYF.

The chain has TRBV4-3 and TRBJ1-2; weak D call: TRBD1 (5 bases). Germline V lookup: CDR1 LGHNA, CDR2 YSLEER. This CDR3 contains 16 residues. With 1 base removed from V and 0 bases from J, the gap between germline ends came to 12 bases. CDR3 DNA: TGCGCCAGCAGCCAAGGTTCCCCGGGACCTAACTATGGCTACACCTTC. Protein: CASSQGSPGPNYGYTF.

A single count supports this clone. The rearrangement links TRBV30 to TRBJ2-2, with D perhaps given as TRBD1 or TRBD2 (5 bases each). Germline V CDR1 and CDR2: GTSNPN, SVGIG (reference sequence). The CDR3 extends over 15 amino acids. The ends were cut back, 0 bases at V and 4 bases at J, with 12 bases in the middle. In DNA, the CDR3 is TGTGCCTGGAGTGTGGTAGGGACCACCACCGGGGAGCTGTTTTTT. Translation gives CAWSVVGTTTGELFF.

The CDR3 sequence: CASSPRGPREQFF. The CDR3 bases are TGTGCCAGCTCCCCCAGGGGACCAAGGGAGCAGTTCTTC. The chain recombines TRBV18 with TRBJ2-1; D may be TRBD1 (6 bases). The germline gives CDR1 KGHSH, CDR2 LQKENI. The germline V and J ends were trimmed by 6 bases and 10 bases, with 16 bases remaining between them. The CDR3 runs 13 residues. The whole variable domain, filled in from reference TRBV18 and TRBJ2-1, reads NAGVMQNPRHLVRRRGQEARLRCSPMKGHSHVYWYRQLPEEGLKFMVYLQKENIIDESGMPKERFSAEFPKEGPSILRIQQVVRGDSAAYFCASSPRGPREQFFGPGTRLTVL.

The gene calls are TRBV30 and TRBJ2-4, with D possibly being TRBD1 (6 bases). The CDR3 covers 13 residues. Germline V CDR1 and CDR2: GTSNPN, SVGIG (reference sequence). The germline V and J ends were trimmed by 2 bases and 4 bases, with 9 bases remaining between them. The CDR3 DNA is TGTGCCTGGAGTACAGGGTCAAAAAACATTCAGTACTTC. Protein sequence: CAWSTGSKNIQYF.